The 10 T cell receptor beta chains below all came from one sample that was sequenced in a study of blood T cells in healthy people across ages. Combining a sample-barcoded 5' primer with a J-beta primer mix, a second PCR ran for about 6 to 12 cycles. TCRdb re-derived calls from the 5' RACE reads in MiXCR, one entry per CDR3 protein. The sample includes around 1,600,000 distinct CDR3 sequences, roughly two fifths of them seen just once. Sequencing input: blood. Receptors originate from a woman between 18 and 29 years old in good health.

The chain carries TRBV9 and TRBJ2-7, with a tentative D call TRBD2 (6 bases). Germline CDR1 SGDLS, CDR2 YYNGEE. Trimming removed 1 base from V and 2 bases from J, with 13 bases in between. CDR3 size: 15 residues. The CDR3 sequence: CASSVLGTSTYEQYF. DNA for the CDR3: TGTGCCAGCAGCGTACTGGGGACTTCAACCTACGAGCAGTACTTC.

The chain is built from TRBV29-1 and TRBJ1-2; TRBD1 matches at 8 bases. The CDR3 runs to 15 residues. The germline V gene has CDR1 SQVTM and CDR2 ANQGSEA. The V gene end was trimmed by 7 bases and the J gene end by 4 bases; junction bases not matched to a gene: 14. In DNA, the CDR3 is TGCAGCGCTAGGACAGGGCCAAACAGCCCCTATGGCTACACCTTC. It codes for CSARTGPNSPYGYTF.

The rearrangement links TRBV4-1 to TRBJ2-5; maybe TRBD2 (5 bases). The CDR3 sequence is 16 residues long. Trimming cost V 6 bases and J 1 base, with 18 bases left between them. Germline CDR1 MGHRA, CDR2 YSYEKL. The CDR3 reads CASSPAPASGQETQYF. The CDR3 nucleotides are TGCGCCAGCAGTCCCGCGCCAGCCAGCGGCCAAGAGACCCAGTACTTC.

The chain carries TRBV18 and TRBJ1-1; D gene ambiguous. This CDR3 comprises 12 residues. Germline lookup yields CDR1 KGHSH and CDR2 LQKENI. V was pared by 3 bases and J by 8 bases, with 10 bases between. This CDR3 reads CASSPRIGEAFF. CDR3 bases: TGTGCCAGCTCACCGCGAATAGGGGAAGCTTTCTTT.

The rearrangement joins TRBV24-1 to TRBJ2-7, with D possibly being TRBD1 (5 bases). The CDR3 extends over 13 amino acids. Trimming cost V 6 bases and J 0 bases, with 8 bases left between them. Germline V gene data show CDR1 as KGHDR and CDR2 as SFDVKD. In DNA, the CDR3 is TGTGCCACCAGTCAGGGAAGCTCCTACGAGCAGTACTTC. It encodes CATSQGSSYEQYF.

The chain carries TRBV7-2 and TRBJ2-1; D uncertain. The CDR3 totals 13 residues. CDR1 and CDR2 (germline): SGHTA, FQGNSA. V was clipped by 4 bases and J by 13 bases, with 17 bases between them. The CDR3 DNA reads TGTGCCAGCAGCTGGGTGGGTACGCAGACCCAGTTCTTC. Translating it yields CASSWVGTQTQFF.

This clonotype was counted a few times. The chain recombines TRBV29-1 with TRBJ2-3, with TRBD2 identical over 10 bases. Trimming removed 4 bases from V and 6 bases from J; junction bases left unmatched: 7. The CDR3 is made up of 14 amino acids. Per germline, CDR1 SQVTM and CDR2 ANQGSEA. CDR3 loop: CSVVLAGVGDTQYF. CDR3 nucleotide sequence: TGCAGCGTTGTCCTAGCGGGAGTCGGGGATACGCAGTATTTT.

The rearrangement joins TRBV28 to TRBJ2-5; D tentatively fits TRBD1 or TRBD2 (5 bases each). This CDR3 has 15 amino acids. The germline gives CDR1 MDHEN, CDR2 SYDVKM. Trimming left V 6 bases short and J 11 bases short, with 25 bases between. The CDR3 is CASSHRRDPNNEQYF. The DNA of the CDR3 is TGTGCCAGCAGCCACCGCCGGGACCCCAACAATGAGCAGTACTTC.

Note on this clonotype: This CDR3 fails to terminate in the conserved phenylalanine or tryptophan, so it likely reflects a read error. No DNA is shown, since the ends of the CDR3 on it are uncertain; the CDR3 is the one TCRdb lists. V and J are TRBV20-1 and TRBJ2-5; TRBD1, the D gene given by the table, was not confirmed from the DNA. The CDR3 comprises 13 residues, both ends counted. CDR1 and CDR2 from the germline V gene are DFQATT and SNEGSKA (reference sequence). CDR3 region: CSAKPGGGYTFGS.

This rearrangement joins TRBV19 to TRBJ1-1; no clear D gene. This CDR3 region has 13 residues. CDR1 is LNHDA, CDR2 SQIVND, per germline (reference sequence). V was cut by 5 bases and J by 2 bases, with 9 bases left in between. The CDR3 is CASSDLLNTEAFF. DNA of the CDR3: TGTGCCAGTAGTGACCTTTTAAACACTGAAGCTTTCTTT.